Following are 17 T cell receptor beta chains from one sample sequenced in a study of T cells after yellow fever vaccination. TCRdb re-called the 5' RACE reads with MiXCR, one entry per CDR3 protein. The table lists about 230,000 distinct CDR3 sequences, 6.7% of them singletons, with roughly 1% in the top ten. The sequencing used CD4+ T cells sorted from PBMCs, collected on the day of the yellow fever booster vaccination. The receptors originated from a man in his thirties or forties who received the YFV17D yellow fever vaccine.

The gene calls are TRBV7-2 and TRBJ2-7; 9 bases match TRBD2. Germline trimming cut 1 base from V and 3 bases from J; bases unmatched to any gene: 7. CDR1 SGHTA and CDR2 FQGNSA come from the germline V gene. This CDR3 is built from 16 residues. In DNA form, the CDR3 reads TGTGCCAGCAGCTTAGAGCCCCCTAGCGGGGTCTACGAGCAGTACTTC. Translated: CASSLEPPSGVYEQYF.

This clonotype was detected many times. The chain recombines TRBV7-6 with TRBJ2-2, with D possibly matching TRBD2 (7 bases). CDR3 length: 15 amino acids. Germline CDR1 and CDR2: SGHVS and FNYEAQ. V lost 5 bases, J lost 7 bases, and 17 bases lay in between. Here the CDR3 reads CASSPRGGANGELFF. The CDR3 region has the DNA TGTGCCAGCAGCCCTCGAGGGGGGGCAAACGGGGAGCTGTTTTTT.

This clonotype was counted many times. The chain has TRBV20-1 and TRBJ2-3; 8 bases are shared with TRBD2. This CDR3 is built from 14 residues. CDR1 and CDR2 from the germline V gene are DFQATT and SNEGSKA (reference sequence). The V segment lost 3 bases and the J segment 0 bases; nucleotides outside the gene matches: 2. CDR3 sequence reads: CSARASGSTDTQYF. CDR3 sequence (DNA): TGCAGTGCTAGGGCTAGCGGGAGCACAGATACGCAGTATTTT.

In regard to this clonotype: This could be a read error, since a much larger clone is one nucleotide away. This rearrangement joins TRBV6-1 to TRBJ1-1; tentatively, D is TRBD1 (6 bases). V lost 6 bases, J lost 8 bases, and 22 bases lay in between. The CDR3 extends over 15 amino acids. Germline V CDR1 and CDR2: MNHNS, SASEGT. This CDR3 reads CASRDAPGQFLEAFF. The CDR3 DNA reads TGTGCCAGCAGAGACGCCCCGGGACAATTTCTCGAAGCTTTCTTT.

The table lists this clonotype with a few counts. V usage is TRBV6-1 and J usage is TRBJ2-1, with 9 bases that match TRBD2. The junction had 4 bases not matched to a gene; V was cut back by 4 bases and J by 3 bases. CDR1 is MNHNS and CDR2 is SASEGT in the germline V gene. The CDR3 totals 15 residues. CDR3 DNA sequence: TGTGCCAGCAGTGTGACTAGCGGAAACTACAATGAGCAGTTCTTC. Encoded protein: CASSVTSGNYNEQFF.

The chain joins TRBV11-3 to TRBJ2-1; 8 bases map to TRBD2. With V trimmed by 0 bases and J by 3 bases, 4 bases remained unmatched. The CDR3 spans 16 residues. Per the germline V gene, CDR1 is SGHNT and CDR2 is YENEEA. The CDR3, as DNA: TGTGCCAGCAGCTTAGAGGCTCTAGCGGGCTACAATGAGCAGTTCTTC. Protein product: CASSLEALAGYNEQFF.

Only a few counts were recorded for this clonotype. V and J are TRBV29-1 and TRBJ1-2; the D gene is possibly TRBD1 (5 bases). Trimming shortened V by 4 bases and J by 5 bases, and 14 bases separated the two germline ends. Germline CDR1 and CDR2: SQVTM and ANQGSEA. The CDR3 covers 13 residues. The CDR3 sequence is CSVVRPGEYGYTF. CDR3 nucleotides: TGCAGCGTTGTAAGACCGGGGGAATATGGCTACACCTTC.

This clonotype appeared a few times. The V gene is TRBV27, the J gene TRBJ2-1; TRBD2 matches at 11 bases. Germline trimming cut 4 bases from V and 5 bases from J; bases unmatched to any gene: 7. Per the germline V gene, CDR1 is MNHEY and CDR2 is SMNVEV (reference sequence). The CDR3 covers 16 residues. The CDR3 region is CASSSQTSGTNNEQFF. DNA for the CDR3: TGTGCCAGCAGTTCTCAGACTAGCGGGACCAACAATGAGCAGTTCTTC.

The CDR3 bases are TGCGCCAGCAGCCAAGAACTAGCGGGAGGGAGGGATACGCAGTATTTT. It translates to CASSQELAGGRDTQYF. The chain employs TRBV4-3 and TRBJ2-3, with 13 bases matching TRBD2. V dropped 0 bases and J dropped 6; count of bases not matched to a gene: 3. CDR1 and CDR2 from the germline V gene are LGHNA and YSLEER. This CDR3 region has 16 residues.

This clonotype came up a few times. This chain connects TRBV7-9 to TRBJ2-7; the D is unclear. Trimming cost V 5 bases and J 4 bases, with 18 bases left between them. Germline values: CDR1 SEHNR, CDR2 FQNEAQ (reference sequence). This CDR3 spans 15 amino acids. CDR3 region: CASSPNDSPIYEQYF. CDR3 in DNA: TGTGCCAGCAGCCCAAACGACTCACCAATTTACGAGCAGTACTTC.

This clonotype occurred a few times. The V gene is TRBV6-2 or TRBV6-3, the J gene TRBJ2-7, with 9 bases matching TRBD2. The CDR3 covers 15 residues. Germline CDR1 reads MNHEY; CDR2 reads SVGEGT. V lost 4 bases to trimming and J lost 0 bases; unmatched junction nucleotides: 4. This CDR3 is CASSSLAGASYEQYF. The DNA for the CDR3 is TGTGCCAGCAGTTCCTTAGCGGGAGCCTCCTACGAGCAGTACTTC.

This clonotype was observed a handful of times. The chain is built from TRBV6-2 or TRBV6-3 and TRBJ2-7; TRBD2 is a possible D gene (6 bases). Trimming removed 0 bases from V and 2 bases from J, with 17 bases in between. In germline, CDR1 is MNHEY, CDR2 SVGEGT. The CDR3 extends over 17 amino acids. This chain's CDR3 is CASSYSMGLIPPYEQYF. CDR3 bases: TGTGCCAGCAGTTACTCGATGGGACTCATCCCCCCCTACGAGCAGTACTTC.

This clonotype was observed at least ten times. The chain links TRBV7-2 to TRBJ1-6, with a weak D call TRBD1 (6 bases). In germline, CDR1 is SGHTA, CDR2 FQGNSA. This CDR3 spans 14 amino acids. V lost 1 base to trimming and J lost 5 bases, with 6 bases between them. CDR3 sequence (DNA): TGTGCCAGCAGCTTAGGGACAGATAATTCACCCCTCCACTTT. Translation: CASSLGTDNSPLHF.

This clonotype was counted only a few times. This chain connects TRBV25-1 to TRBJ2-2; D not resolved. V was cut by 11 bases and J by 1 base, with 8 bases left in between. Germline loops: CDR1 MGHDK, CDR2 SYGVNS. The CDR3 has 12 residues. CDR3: CARPGNTGELFF. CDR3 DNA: TGTGCCCGCCCAGGGAACACCGGGGAGCTGTTTTTT.

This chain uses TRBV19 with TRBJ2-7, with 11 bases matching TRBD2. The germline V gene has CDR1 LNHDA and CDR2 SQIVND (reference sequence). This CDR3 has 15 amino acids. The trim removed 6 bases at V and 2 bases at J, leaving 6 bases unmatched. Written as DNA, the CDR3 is TGTGCCAGTAGCCGAACTAGCGGGGGTACCTACGAGCAGTACTTC. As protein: CASSRTSGGTYEQYF.

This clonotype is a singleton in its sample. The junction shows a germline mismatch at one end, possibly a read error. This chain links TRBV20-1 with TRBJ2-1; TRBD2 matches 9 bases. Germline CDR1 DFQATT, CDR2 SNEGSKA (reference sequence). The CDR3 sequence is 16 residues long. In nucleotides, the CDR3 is TGCAGTGCTAGAGTTAGCGGGAGCCGCTCCTGCAATGAGCAGTTCTTC. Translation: CSARVSGSRSCNEQFF.

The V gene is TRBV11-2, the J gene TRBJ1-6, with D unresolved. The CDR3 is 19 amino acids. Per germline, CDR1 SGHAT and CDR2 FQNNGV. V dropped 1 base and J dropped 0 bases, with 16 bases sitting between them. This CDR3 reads CASSLVGLSDSSYNSPLHF. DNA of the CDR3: TGTGCCAGCAGCTTAGTCGGACTTTCGGATAGCTCCTATAATTCACCCCTCCACTTT.